These 12 T cell receptor beta chains were sequenced from one sample in a study of cytomegalovirus exposure and HLA in healthy donors. This table comes from immunoSEQ multiplex PCR, and its TCRdb copy is limited to in-frame clones, with some not included. The profile shows under 200,000 clones, roughly 89% of them singletons. Sequencing was performed on PBMCs. These receptors came from a woman aged 18-30 years in good health and CMV-seropositive.

This sequence joins TRBV7-2 and TRBJ2-3; 15 bases map to TRBD2. Germline values: CDR1 SGHTA, CDR2 FQGNSA. The CDR3 runs to 15 residues. V was pared by 5 bases and J by 10 bases, with 7 bases of the junction left unmatched. CDR3 amino acids: CASSLGLAGGRPQYF. The CDR3 nucleotides read TGTGCCAGCAGCCTCGGACTAGCGGGAGGGCGACCGCAGTATTTT.

The J gene is TRBJ1-3, the V gene TRBV29-1, with 7 bases lining up with TRBD1. Germline values: CDR1 SQVTM, CDR2 ANQGSEA. The CDR3 loop spans 12 amino acids. J was trimmed by 6 bases and V by 4 bases; bases with no gene match: 3. The CDR3 is CSVVGGENTIYF. CDR3 nucleotide sequence: TGCAGCGTTGTAGGGGGCGAAAACACCATATATTTT.

This chain joins TRBV13 and TRBJ2-1; TRBD2 matches 11 bases. V lost 5 bases, J lost 5 bases, and 11 bases stayed unmatched. This CDR3 is 17 amino acids long. The germline V gene encodes CDR1 PRHDT and CDR2 FYEKMQ (reference sequence). The CDR3 DNA follows: TGTGCCAGCAGCCTACAGACTAGCGGGAAGTATCACAATGAGCAGTTCTTC. Its protein is CASSLQTSGKYHNEQFF. Full variable domain (missing parts from reference TRBV13 and TRBJ2-1): AAGVIQSPRHLIKEKRETATLKCYPIPRHDTVYWYQQGPGQDPQFLISFYEKMQSDKGSIPDRFSAQQFSDYHSELNMSSLELGDSALYFCASSLQTSGKYHNEQFFGPGTRLTVL.

This chain joins TRBV11-2 and TRBJ1-2; 9 positions match TRBD1. The CDR3 consists of 14 residues. J lost 3 bases, V lost 5 bases, and 4 bases had no gene match. CDR1 and CDR2 (germline): SGHAT, FQNNGV. The CDR3 sequence: CASSQWDRDYGYTF. Written as DNA, the CDR3 is TGTGCCAGCAGCCAATGGGACAGGGACTATGGCTACACCTTC.

The chain has TRBV18 and TRBJ1-4; the match to TRBD1 covers 7 bases. Germline V gene sequence: CDR1 KGHSH, CDR2 LQKENI. With 3 bases clipped from V and 8 bases from J, the junction kept 9 bases outside the gene matches. The CDR3 has 15 residues. DNA of the CDR3: TGTGCCAGCTCACCCCAACGACAGGGAGGAGAAAAACTGTTTTTT. Residues: CASSPQRQGGEKLFF.

This clone was detected only once. The chain recombines TRBV28 with TRBJ2-2; 9 bases align to TRBD2. J lost 3 bases, V lost 6 bases, and 5 bases had no gene match. The germline V gene encodes CDR1 MDHEN and CDR2 SYDVKM. The CDR3 spans 15 residues. The CDR3 spells CASRLAGAHTGELFF. As DNA, the CDR3 is TGTGCCAGCAGATTAGCGGGAGCGCACACCGGGGAGCTGTTTTTT. The full variable domain, in which reference TRBV28 and TRBJ2-2 provide the parts outside the CDR3, is DVKVTQSSRYLVKRTGEKVFLECVQDMDHENMFWYRQDPGLGLRLIYFSYDVKMKEKGDIPEGYSVSREKKERFSLILESASTNQTSMYLCASRLAGAHTGELFFGEGSRLTVL.

CDR3 DNA: TGTGCCAGCAGCTTATCTCACCAAGAGACCCAGTACTTC. It specifies CASSLSHQETQYF. J is TRBJ2-5 and V is TRBV7-7; D is ambiguous. Germline V gene sequence: CDR1 SSHAT, CDR2 FNYEAQ (reference sequence). V was trimmed by 2 bases and J by 0 bases, leaving 4 bases between them. The CDR3 totals 13 residues.

The V call is TRBV7-8, the J call TRBJ1-6; no definite D call. This CDR3 has 15 residues. CDR1 and CDR2 from the germline V gene are SGHVS and FQNEAQ. The germline V and J ends were trimmed by 2 bases and 8 bases, with 13 bases remaining between them. CDR3 loop: CASSLRGELHSPLHF. The CDR3 nucleotides read TGTGCCAGCAGCTTACGCGGGGAACTCCATTCACCCCTCCACTTT. Using reference TRBV7-8 and TRBJ1-6 for the parts outside the CDR3, the full variable domain is GAGVSQSPRYKVAKRGQDVALRCDPISGHVSLFWYQQALGQGPEFLTYFQNEAQLDKSGLPSDRFFAERPEGSVSTLKIQRTQQEDSAVYLCASSLRGELHSPLHFGNGTRLTVT.

This chain joins TRBV7-2 and TRBJ2-5, with 9 bases fitting TRBD1. The V gene's germline CDR1 is SGHTA and CDR2 FQGNSA. V shed 5 bases, J shed 5 bases, and the junction held 18 bases outside the gene matches. CDR3 length equals 18 residues. CDR3 sequence: CASSRHPGTGNGVETQYF. CDR3 nucleotides: TGTGCCAGCAGCCGACATCCCGGGACAGGGAACGGGGTGGAGACCCAGTACTTC.

This chain joins TRBV25-1 and TRBJ2-1; TRBD1 might be the D (6 bases). Looked up from germline, CDR1 is MGHDK and CDR2 is SYGVNS. The CDR3 covers 14 residues. Trimming stripped 4 bases from V and 4 bases from J, with 11 bases between. The CDR3 here is CASSVRTAYNEQFF. The CDR3 DNA reads TGTGCCAGCAGTGTTCGGACAGCGTACAATGAGCAGTTCTTC.

This chain connects TRBV19 to TRBJ1-2; D perhaps matches TRBD1 (5 bases). The CDR3 is 15 residues long. Trimming took off 2 bases at V and 3 bases at J, with 13 bases between the two ends. Germline V gives CDR1 LNHDA, CDR2 SQIVND (reference sequence). The CDR3 loop is CASSILQEDHYGYTF. Written as DNA, the CDR3 is TGTGCCAGTAGTATACTACAGGAAGACCACTATGGCTACACCTTC.

The chain employs TRBV19 and TRBJ1-1; 8 nucleotides agree with TRBD1. The CDR3 covers 15 residues. Looked up from germline, CDR1 is LNHDA and CDR2 is SQIVND (reference sequence). V was clipped by 10 bases and J by 0 bases; unmatched bases: 10. The CDR3 sequence is CATIEDRALNTEAFF. CDR3 sequence (DNA): TGTGCCACTATAGAGGACAGGGCGCTGAACACTGAAGCTTTCTTT.